The TCR beta chain described here comes from a study of blood T cells in healthy people across ages. Notes on the study in general: Donors of long life had a larger count of naive CD4+ cells and greater diversity than aged donors.

Comment on this clonotype: Its antigen is currently unknown.

Each individual donor underwent a draw of about 11 milliliters of peripheral blood. Then a second PCR, running about 6 to 12 cycles, was carried out with a sample-barcoded 5' primer and a J-beta primer mix. A single record per CDR3 protein comes from TCRdb applying MiXCR to the 5' RACE reads. Of under 750,000 distinct CDR3 sequences in the sample, less than 60% were seen once. From germline, CDR1 is SGHRS and CDR2 YFSETQ. V dropped 4 bases and J dropped 1; count of bases not matched to a gene: 7. CDR3 length equals 15 residues. This sequence joins TRBV5-1 and TRBJ2-5; the match to TRBD2 covers 7 bases. The sample comprised blood. The receptor comes from a man older than 75 in good health. This CDR3 reads CASSPRAGPQETQYF. The CDR3 DNA is TGCGCCAGCAGCCCTAGAGCGGGGCCCCAAGAGACCCAGTACTTC.